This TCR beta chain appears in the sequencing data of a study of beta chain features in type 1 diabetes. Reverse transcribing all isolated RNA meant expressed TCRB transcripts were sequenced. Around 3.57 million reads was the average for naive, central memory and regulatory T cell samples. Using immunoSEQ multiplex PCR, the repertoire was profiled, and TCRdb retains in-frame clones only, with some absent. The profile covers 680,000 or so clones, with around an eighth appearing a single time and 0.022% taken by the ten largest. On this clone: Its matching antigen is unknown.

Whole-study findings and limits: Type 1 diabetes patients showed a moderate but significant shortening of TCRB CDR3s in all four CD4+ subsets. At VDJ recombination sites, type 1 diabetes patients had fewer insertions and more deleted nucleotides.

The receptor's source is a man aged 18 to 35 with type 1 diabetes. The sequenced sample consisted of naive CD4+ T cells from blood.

CDR3 region: CASRAQGFNQPQHF. DNA of the CDR3: TGTGCCAGCAGAGCACAGGGGTTCAACCAGCCCCAGCATTTT. The chain employs TRBV28 and TRBJ1-5, with 7 bases aligning to TRBD1. With 6 bases clipped from V and 7 bases from J, the junction kept 9 bases outside the gene matches. The CDR3 runs 14 residues. Germline CDR1 MDHEN, CDR2 SYDVKM.